The 20 T cell receptor beta chains given below trace back to one sample, sequenced in a study of T-cell reconstitution after alpha-beta-depleted transplantation in children. Preparation of the TCRbeta library involved a method that used unique molecular identifiers. TCRdb re-analysed the PCR reads in MiXCR, keeping a single row per CDR3 protein. The repertoire consists of tens of thousands of distinct CDR3 sequences, with about 16% occurring once and the leading ten covering about 20%. The sequencing used PBMCs, mostly from graft donor cells, collected 180 days after TCRalphabeta/CD19-depleted stem cell transplant. Receptor source: a male patient aged 2 to 10 who had a stem cell transplant for acute lymphoblastic leukemia, so the T cells may come from the graft donor.

This clonotype was picked up many times. This chain connects TRBV20-1 to TRBJ2-5; 8 bases match TRBD1. The V gene end was trimmed by 4 bases and the J gene end by 5 bases; junction bases not matched to a gene: 6. CDR1 is DFQATT and CDR2 is SNEGSKA in the germline V gene (reference sequence). This CDR3 has 13 residues. The CDR3: CSATDRVIETQYF. The CDR3 DNA sequence: TGCAGTGCTACGGACAGGGTCATTGAGACCCAGTACTTC.

The chain carries TRBV29-1 and TRBJ1-2; 9 bases map to TRBD1. CDR1 SQVTM and CDR2 ANQGSEA come from the germline V gene. This CDR3 contains 14 residues. The junction had 6 bases not matched to a gene; V was cut back by 2 bases and J by 5 bases. CDR3: CSVEYRGREYGYTF. The CDR3 nucleotides are TGCAGCGTTGAATACAGGGGGCGCGAATATGGCTACACCTTC.

The gene calls are TRBV7-6 and TRBJ2-5; 10 bases agree with TRBD2. J lost 1 base, V lost 1 base, and 9 bases had no gene match. The CDR3 is made up of 18 amino acids. Germline V gene sequence: CDR1 SGHVS, CDR2 FNYEAQ. The CDR3 DNA follows: TGTGCCAGCAGCTTAGTAGGGAGTAGCGGGGGGCCCCAAGAGACCCAGTACTTC. Its protein product is CASSLVGSSGGPQETQYF.

This clonotype was counted at least ten times. This sequence joins TRBV20-1 and TRBJ1-1; D perhaps matches TRBD1 (5 bases). This CDR3 has 15 residues. Trimming removed 5 bases at V and 2 bases at J, with 18 bases between. From germline, CDR1 is DFQATT and CDR2 SNEGSKA (reference sequence). CDR3 nucleotide sequence: TGCAGTGCTCTAGTATCCCTGACAGCAAACACTGAAGCTTTCTTT. Translating it yields CSALVSLTANTEAFF.

This clonotype was picked up a small number of times. The chain combines TRBV5-5 with TRBJ2-5; D is unresolved. CDR3 length: 14 amino acids. V was cut by 0 bases and J by 4 bases, with 10 bases left in between. Germline V gene sequence: CDR1 SGHKS, CDR2 YYEKEE (reference sequence). The CDR3 sequence: CASSLALYIETQYF. In DNA form, the CDR3 reads TGTGCCAGCAGCTTGGCCCTTTACATAGAGACCCAGTACTTC.

A few counts support this clonotype. The J gene is TRBJ2-2, the V gene TRBV20-1; the D gene is possibly TRBD1 (6 bases). Looked up from germline, CDR1 is DFQATT and CDR2 is SNEGSKA (reference sequence). CDR3 length: 14 amino acids. Trimming left V 7 bases short and J 4 bases short, with 16 bases between. This CDR3 is CSVSQGKVTGELFF. DNA of the CDR3: TGCAGTGTCTCACAGGGAAAGGTCACCGGGGAGCTGTTTTTT.

This clonotype was counted a few times. This sequence joins TRBV10-3 and TRBJ2-6; TRBD1 aligns across 9 bases. Germline V CDR1 and CDR2: ENHRY, SYGVKD. This CDR3 region has 15 residues. Trimming at V came to 6 bases and at J to 0 bases, leaving 0 bases not matched to a gene. In DNA, the CDR3 is TGTGCCATCAGGACAGGGGGCTCTGGGGCCAACGTCCTGACTTTC. Translation gives CAIRTGGSGANVLTF.

The V and J genes are TRBV20-1 and TRBJ2-5; 7 bases agree with TRBD1. J lost 3 bases, V lost 6 bases, and 13 bases had no gene match. The V gene's germline CDR1 is DFQATT and CDR2 SNEGSKA (reference sequence). The CDR3 sequence is 15 residues long. The CDR3, as DNA: TGCAGTGCCCGCCCGCCAGGGGGTCCCAAAGAGACCCAGTACTTC. Residues: CSARPPGGPKETQYF.

The chain carries TRBV7-9 and TRBJ1-1; D is unresolved. The CDR3 is 12 amino acids. Germline CDR1 is SEHNR and CDR2 is FQNEAQ (reference sequence). Trimming stripped 4 bases from V and 5 bases from J, with 8 bases between. The chain's CDR3 is CASSSAGTEAFF. The CDR3 DNA is TGTGCCAGCAGCTCGGCCGGGACTGAAGCTTTCTTT.

The gene calls are TRBV27 and TRBJ2-3; D call uncertain. CDR1 and CDR2 from the germline V gene are MNHEY and SMNVEV (reference sequence). The CDR3 covers 14 residues. Trimming shortened V by 2 bases and J by 6 bases, and 12 bases separated the two germline ends. CDR3 sequence (DNA): TGTGCCAGCAGTTTAGTCCGGCCCGAGGATACGCAGTATTTT. Amino acid sequence: CASSLVRPEDTQYF.

The chain has TRBV7-9 and TRBJ2-7, with TRBD1 identical over 7 bases. The germline V gene encodes CDR1 SEHNR and CDR2 FQNEAQ (reference sequence). The CDR3 is 14 amino acids. V lost 5 bases and J lost 6; bases outside the gene matches: 10. For the CDR3, the DNA is TGTGCCAGCAGCGAGACGACAGGGCAGTCCGAGCAGTACTTC. It is translated as CASSETTGQSEQYF.

This clonotype appeared many times. DNA for the CDR3: TGCGCCAGCAGCTTCTCGGCTAGCGGGGGCCAAGAGACCCAGTACTTC. The encoded protein is CASSFSASGGQETQYF. The chain carries TRBV5-1 and TRBJ2-5, with TRBD2 matching over 10 bases. The CDR3 length is 16 residues. The ends lost 2 bases at V and 1 base at J; junction bases unmatched: 5. Germline V gene sequence: CDR1 SGHRS, CDR2 YFSETQ. The whole variable domain, filled in from reference TRBV5-1 and TRBJ2-5, reads KAGVTQTPRYLIKTRGQQVTLSCSPISGHRSVSWYQQTPGQGLQFLFEYFSETQRNKGNFPGRFSGRQFSNSRSEMNVSTLELGDSALYLCASSFSASGGQETQYFGPGTRLLVL.

The V and J genes are TRBV2 and TRBJ2-1; 11 bases map to TRBD2. Germline V lookup: CDR1 SNHLY, CDR2 FYNNEI. Losses at the gene ends were 4 bases for V and 2 bases for J; bases not matched to a gene: 7. The CDR3 totals 17 residues. The CDR3 region has the DNA TGTGCCAGCAGTGGGCTCTTAGCGGGGGGGCCCTACAATGAGCAGTTCTTC. Encoded protein: CASSGLLAGGPYNEQFF.

There are many counts of this clonotype. V usage is TRBV20-1 and J usage is TRBJ2-5; 10 positions match TRBD2. J gave up 1 base and V 0 bases, and 8 bases lay outside the gene matches. Looked up from germline, CDR1 is DFQATT and CDR2 is SNEGSKA (reference sequence). The CDR3 covers 17 residues. This CDR3 reads CSAREVSGGAAQETQYF. Here the CDR3 DNA reads TGCAGTGCTAGAGAAGTCAGCGGGGGGGCCGCCCAAGAGACCCAGTACTTC.

The table lists this clonotype with a few counts. This chain links TRBV24-1 with TRBJ2-2; the D gene could be TRBD1 or TRBD2 (5 bases each). Trimming removed 7 bases from V and 6 bases from J, with 8 bases in between. CDR1 KGHDR and CDR2 SFDVKD come from the germline V gene. CDR3 size: 12 residues. The DNA for the CDR3 is TGTGCCACCAGGGGGGAACCCGGGGAGCTGTTTTTT. Residues: CATRGEPGELFF.

This rearrangement joins TRBV5-1 to TRBJ1-2; 7 bases align to TRBD1. The CDR3 is 14 amino acids. Germline CDR1 reads SGHRS; CDR2 reads YFSETQ. The trim removed 4 bases at V and 3 bases at J, leaving 6 bases unmatched. CDR3 loop: CASSRQGKDYGYTF. The DNA of the CDR3 is TGCGCCAGCAGCCGACAGGGTAAGGACTATGGCTACACCTTC.

The CDR3 DNA reads as TGCGCCAGCAGCCCAAACACCATGAACACTGAAGCTTTCTTT. This gives the protein CASSPNTMNTEAFF. This chain uses TRBV5-1 with TRBJ1-1; D ambiguous. CDR3 length: 14 amino acids. Trimming shortened V by 4 bases and J by 0 bases, and 10 bases separated the two germline ends. Germline CDR1 is SGHRS and CDR2 is YFSETQ.

This clonotype occurred a few times. The chain recombines TRBV4-2 with TRBJ2-2; D is unresolved. The CDR3 totals 13 residues. From germline, CDR1 is LGHNA and CDR2 YNFKEQ. The V end lost 0 bases, the J end lost 8 bases, and 7 bases lay between the germline ends. CDR3 amino acids: CASSQDRQGELFF. The CDR3 DNA reads TGTGCCAGCAGCCAAGATCGGCAAGGGGAGCTGTTTTTT.

The chain links TRBV10-2 to TRBJ1-2; D not resolved. Germline CDR1 and CDR2: WSHSY and SAAADI. This CDR3 has 12 amino acids. V lost 2 bases to trimming and J lost 3 bases, with 4 bases between them. The DNA for the CDR3 is TGCGCCAGCAGTGAGGGGGACTATGGCTACACCTTC. Translated: CASSEGDYGYTF.

With regard to this clonotype: Possible read error: a much larger clone is one base away. The chain uses TRBV5-1 and TRBJ2-2; 7 bases match TRBD2. This CDR3 spans 14 amino acids. CDR1 and CDR2 (germline): SGHRS, YFSETQ. Here the CDR3 reads CDSIPGTTTGELFF. The CDR3 DNA reads TGCGACAGCATCCCCGGGACTACTACCGGGGAGCTGTTTTTT.